What follows are 18 T cell receptor beta chains derived from one specimen sequenced in a study of graft-versus-host responses after intestinal transplantation. The data were produced by immunoSEQ multiplex PCR, yet TCRdb's version contains in-frame clones alone and is incomplete. The repertoire consists of approximately 89,000 clones, with approximately 90% occurring once and the leading ten covering 0.15% to 0.2%. No antigen is known for these receptors. Here the sequenced sample was unstimulated CD4+ T cells sorted from spleen or lymph node cells, taken before intestinal transplant. Receptors were obtained from a human donor who received an intestinal transplant.

The chain carries TRBV27 and TRBJ2-3; no firm D call. CDR3 length: 15 residues. Trimming removed 0 bases from V and 4 bases from J, with 11 bases in between. The V gene's germline CDR1 is MNHEY and CDR2 SMNVEV (reference sequence). The CDR3 loop is CASSLSRLPADTQYF. CDR3 nucleotides: TGTGCCAGCAGTTTATCGAGGCTACCAGCAGATACGCAGTATTTT.

The chain's CDR3 is CASSFSRLDEQFF. The CDR3 nucleotides read TGTGCCAGCAGTTTTAGTCGCTTGGATGAGCAGTTCTTC. This chain joins TRBV7-9 and TRBJ2-1; no clear D. Per germline, CDR1 SEHNR and CDR2 FQNEAQ (reference sequence). The CDR3 has 13 residues. Trimming shortened V by 6 bases and J by 8 bases, and 14 bases separated the two germline ends.

This chain uses TRBV19 with TRBJ1-3; D is uncertain. The CDR3 covers 14 residues. V dropped 3 bases and J dropped 2 bases, with 8 bases sitting between them. Looked up from germline, CDR1 is LNHDA and CDR2 is SQIVND (reference sequence). Written as DNA, the CDR3 is TGTGCCAGTAGTATGGCGGCTACTGGAAACACCATATATTTT. Its protein is CASSMAATGNTIYF. Drawing the rest from reference TRBV19 and TRBJ1-3, the complete variable domain is DGGITQSPKYLFRKEGQNVTLSCEQNLNHDAMYWYRQDPGQGLRLIYYSQIVNDFQKGDIAEGYSVSREKKESFPLTVTSAQKNPTAFYLCASSMAATGNTIYFGEGSWLTVV.

The V gene is TRBV30, the J gene TRBJ2-5; tentative D call: TRBD1 (6 bases). Trimming cost V 4 bases and J 1 base, with 16 bases left between them. Per germline, CDR1 GTSNPN and CDR2 SVGIG (reference sequence). This CDR3 is built from 15 residues. CDR3 in amino acids: CAWTIFRGLQETQYF. CDR3 nucleotide sequence: TGTGCCTGGACTATATTCAGGGGCCTCCAAGAGACCCAGTACTTC.

On this clone: Other DNA variants within this sample encode the same CDR3. The genes are TRBV7-7 and TRBJ2-1; 7 nucleotides agree with TRBD1. This CDR3 has 17 residues. Looked up from germline, CDR1 is SSHAT and CDR2 is FNYEAQ (reference sequence). Trimming removed 5 bases from V and 0 bases from J; junction bases left unmatched: 10. The CDR3 spells CASSLRTGVGSYNEQFF. The CDR3 region has the DNA TGTGCCAGCAGCCTCCGAACAGGGGTTGGCTCCTACAATGAGCAGTTCTTC.

The chain carries TRBV29-1 and TRBJ2-2; 8 bases fit TRBD1. Germline values: CDR1 SQVTM, CDR2 ANQGSEA. The CDR3 spans 18 residues. Trimming at V came to 2 bases and at J to 3 bases, leaving 14 bases not matched to a gene. The CDR3 reads CSVEFVGVTGVHTGELFF. The CDR3, as DNA: TGCAGCGTTGAATTCGTTGGGGTGACAGGGGTCCACACCGGGGAGCTGTTTTTT.

This clone has just one count. V and J are TRBV5-1 and TRBJ2-3, with D maybe TRBD2 (5 bases). From germline, CDR1 is SGHRS and CDR2 YFSETQ. This CDR3 region has 17 residues. Trimming removed 1 base from V and 1 base from J, with 16 bases in between. The CDR3 DNA sequence: TGCGCCAGCAGCTTGACCCCCGGGGTAATCGGCACAGATACGCAGTATTTT. It specifies CASSLTPGVIGTDTQYF.

This sequence joins TRBV2 and TRBJ1-2, with a weak D call TRBD1 (6 bases). Germline lookup yields CDR1 SNHLY and CDR2 FYNNEI. V gave up 8 bases and J gave up 0 bases, with 19 bases separating them. This CDR3 region has 16 residues. The CDR3 protein is CASVGISGTTNYGYTF. Here the CDR3 DNA reads TGTGCCAGCGTTGGGATCTCCGGGACAACTAACTATGGCTACACCTTC.

This sequence joins TRBV7-9 and TRBJ2-5, with D perhaps matching TRBD2 (6 bases). This CDR3 comprises 19 residues. The V end was cut by 3 bases, the J end by 5 bases, with 28 bases between. The germline V gene has CDR1 SEHNR and CDR2 FQNEAQ (reference sequence). The DNA for the CDR3 is TGTGCCAGCAGCTTTGGTATTTTCAGGAGCGGTTACAGCGGGGAGACCCAGTACTTC. Protein sequence: CASSFGIFRSGYSGETQYF.

The chain links TRBV4-3 to TRBJ1-2; D gene unclear. V lost 0 bases and J 0 bases, leaving 8 bases between the germline ends. Germline-derived CDR1 and CDR2 are LGHNA and YSLEER. This CDR3 is 15 amino acids long. CDR3: CASSQERVANYGYTF. The CDR3 DNA reads TGCGCCAGCAGCCAAGAGAGGGTAGCTAACTATGGCTACACCTTC.

The V call is TRBV4-1, the J call TRBJ1-2; tentatively, D is TRBD1 (5 bases). The CDR3 has 18 amino acids. The germline gives CDR1 MGHRA, CDR2 YSYEKL. V lost 0 bases and J 4 bases, leaving 21 bases between the germline ends. The CDR3 coding sequence is TGCGCCAGCAGCCAAGAAGGAACCCGGGGGAGTGGGATCTATGGCTACACCTTC. This codes for CASSQEGTRGSGIYGYTF.

The rearrangement links TRBV11-2 to TRBJ2-7, with D possibly matching TRBD2 (5 bases). This CDR3 is 13 amino acids long. Germline CDR1 and CDR2: SGHAT and FQNNGV. V lost 5 bases to trimming and J lost 2 bases, with 10 bases between them. CDR3 bases: TGTGCCAGCAGCACCTCCGGGACCTACGAGCAGTACTTC. Protein product: CASSTSGTYEQYF.

V and J are TRBV6-5 and TRBJ1-4; tentatively, D is TRBD1 (5 bases). Per germline, CDR1 MNHEY and CDR2 SVGAGI. V lost 5 bases, J lost 10 bases, and 20 bases lay in between. CDR3 length equals 15 residues. The CDR3 is CASSLGGRAFGKLFF. For the CDR3, the DNA is TGTGCCAGCAGTCTGGGGGGGAGGGCGTTCGGAAAACTGTTTTTT.

The rearrangement links TRBV14 to TRBJ1-1; D unresolved. CDR3 length: 13 residues. CDR1 SGHDN and CDR2 FVKESK come from the germline V gene. Trimming took off 0 bases at V and 1 base at J, with 3 bases between the two ends. CDR3 loop: CASSQDQNTEAFF. The CDR3 DNA is TGTGCCAGCAGCCAAGATCAGAACACTGAAGCTTTCTTT.

V is TRBV6-5 and J is TRBJ1-2, with 8 bases fitting TRBD1. The J segment lost 4 bases and the V segment lost 1 base, leaving 2 bases of the junction unmatched. The length of the CDR3 is 14 residues. Germline V CDR1 and CDR2: MNHEY, SVGAGI. This CDR3 is CASSYWGTGYGYTF. The CDR3 region has the DNA TGTGCCAGCAGTTACTGGGGGACAGGCTATGGCTACACCTTC.

The chain links TRBV7-2 to TRBJ1-5, with 9 bases that match TRBD1. Trimming cost V 5 bases and J 7 bases; bases outside gene matches: 9. Germline CDR1 SGHTA, CDR2 FQGNSA. The CDR3 spans 15 residues. CDR3 sequence: CASSISGTGIQPQHF. The CDR3 nucleotides read TGTGCCAGCAGCATAAGCGGGACAGGGATCCAGCCCCAGCATTTT.

The genes are TRBV19 and TRBJ2-7; 8 bases align to TRBD1. Trimming removed 4 bases from V and 5 bases from J; junction bases left unmatched: 13. Looked up from germline, CDR1 is LNHDA and CDR2 is SQIVND (reference sequence). The CDR3 sequence is 16 residues long. CDR3 in amino acids: CASSNPQGASVNEQYF. CDR3 bases: TGTGCCAGTAGTAATCCTCAGGGGGCCAGTGTCAACGAGCAGTACTTC.

The chain is built from TRBV27 and TRBJ2-3; tentatively, D is TRBD2 (5 bases). The CDR3 contains 13 residues. Germline CDR1 and CDR2: MNHEY and SMNVEV (reference sequence). Trimming took off 6 bases at V and 1 base at J, with 8 bases between the two ends. The CDR3 is CASRDGGTDTQYF. CDR3 DNA: TGTGCCAGCAGGGACGGGGGCACAGATACGCAGTATTTT.